These T cell receptor beta chains were read from a single sample in a study of blood T cell repertoires in COVID-19. Assay: immunoSEQ multiplex PCR; the TCRdb copy retains only in-frame clones and omits some. The data show fewer than 50,000 clones, about three quarters seen once. What was sequenced was peripheral blood. Receptors were obtained from a man between 65 and 79 years old with COVID-19, enrolled during active disease. CDR3s include the opening cysteine and the closing phenylalanine or tryptophan. Each record gives: clone size, D gene, J gene, V gene, CDR3 protein, CDR3 DNA. D genes are given only for firm matches. For some rows the clone size is stated as once, few or many, or as a class when expanded; others skip it.

size: .
D: .
J: TRBJ2-5
V: TRBV5-6
CDR3: CASSLQGAETQYF
DNA: TGTGCCAGCAGCTTGCAGGGTGCAGAGACCCAGTACTTC

size: .
D: .
J: TRBJ2-1
V: TRBV12-3/TRBV12-4
CDR3: CASSLGARQRFF
DNA: TGTGCCAGCAGTTTGGGGGCCAGACAACGGTTCTTC

size: .
D: .
J: TRBJ1-2
V: TRBV27
CDR3: CASSVTGRGSYGYTF
DNA: TGTGCCAGCAGTGTAACAGGGAGAGGTAGCTATGGCTACACCTTC

size: .
D: .
J: TRBJ2-6
V: TRBV9
CDR3: CASSLSPQGSGANVLTF
DNA: TGTGCCAGCAGCCTATCACCCCAGGGATCTGGGGCCAACGTCCTGACTTTC

size: .
D: .
J: TRBJ2-4
V: TRBV27
CDR3: CASRERGFKNIQYF
DNA: TGTGCCAGCAGAGAACGGGGATTCAAAAACATTCAGTACTTC

size: .
D: TRBD1
J: TRBJ1-1
V: TRBV3-1/TRBV3-2
CDR3: CASSELGGTGGSNTEAFF
DNA: TGTGCCAGCAGCGAACTGGGCGGGACAGGGGGCTCGAACACTGAAGCTTTCTTT

size: .
D: .
J: TRBJ1-4
V: TRBV3-1/TRBV3-2
CDR3: CASSQRMKGEPSGKLFF
DNA: TGTGCCAGCAGCCAAAGGATGAAGGGGGAACCCTCTGGAAAACTGTTTTTT

size: few
D: .
J: TRBJ2-3
V: TRBV10-1
CDR3: CASSGGTQYF
DNA: TGCGCCAGCAGTGGAGGTACGCAGTATTTT

size: .
D: .
J: TRBJ2-7
V: TRBV11-2
CDR3: CASSKRGSYEQYF
DNA: TGTGCCAGCAGTAAAAGGGGCTCCTACGAGCAGTACTTC

size: .
D: .
J: TRBJ1-3
V: TRBV5-1
CDR3: CASRTGSGNTIYF
DNA: TGCGCCAGCCGAACAGGGTCAGGAAACACCATATATTTT

size: .
D: TRBD1
J: TRBJ1-2
V: TRBV5-1
CDR3: CASSLTPDRGGGGYTF
DNA: TGCGCCAGCAGCCTGACCCCTGACAGGGGAGGGGGTGGCTACACCTTC

size: .
D: TRBD1
J: TRBJ1-5
V: TRBV7-8
CDR3: CASSSTDRGGQPQHF
DNA: TGTGCCAGCAGCTCTACTGACAGGGGTGGTCAGCCCCAGCATTTT

size: .
D: .
J: TRBJ2-5
V: TRBV28
CDR3: CASTSPLGGRETQYF
DNA: TGTGCCAGCACTTCCCCTCTGGGTGGGAGGGAGACCCAGTACTTC

size: .
D: TRBD1
J: TRBJ1-2
V: TRBV5-1
CDR3: CASSSGQAEYGYTF
DNA: TGCGCCAGCAGCTCGGGACAGGCGGAATATGGCTACACCTTC

size: .
D: TRBD2
J: TRBJ2-2
V: TRBV15
CDR3: CATSRDREGGELFF
DNA: TGTGCCACCAGCAGAGATCGGGAGGGCGGGGAGCTGTTTTTT

size: once
D: .
J: TRBJ2-7
V: TRBV10-3
CDR3: CAISVSDLLGAHEQYF
DNA: TGTGCCATCAGTGTCTCCGATTTATTGGGCGCCCACGAGCAGTACTTC

size: few
D: TRBD1
J: TRBJ2-5
V: TRBV3-1/TRBV3-2
CDR3: CASSPTGERGTQYF
DNA: TGTGCCAGCAGCCCCACAGGGGAACGGGGGACCCAGTACTTC

size: .
D: .
J: TRBJ2-3
V: TRBV10-3
CDR3: CAIRKQALVADTQYF
DNA: TGTGCCATCAGGAAACAGGCACTCGTTGCAGATACGCAGTATTTT

size: .
D: .
J: TRBJ2-1
V: TRBV19
CDR3: CASSRETSSNEQFF
DNA: TGTGCCAGTAGTAGGGAGACAAGTAGCAATGAGCAGTTCTTC

size: few
D: .
J: TRBJ1-1
V: TRBV7-8
CDR3: CASSLLGANREAFF
DNA: TGTGCCAGCAGCTTATTGGGCGCAAACAGAGAAGCTTTCTTT

size: .
D: .
J: TRBJ1-3
V: TRBV30
CDR3: CACGSSGNTIYF
DNA: TGTGCCTGTGGGAGCTCTGGAAACACCATATATTTT

size: .
D: .
J: TRBJ1-5
V: TRBV7-8
CDR3: CASSLVGQPNQPQHF
DNA: TGTGCCAGCAGCTTAGTTGGACAGCCGAATCAGCCCCAGCATTTT

size: .
D: TRBD2
J: TRBJ2-7
V: TRBV24-1
CDR3: CATSDSTSGAYEQYF
DNA: TGTGCCACCAGTGATTCGACTAGCGGAGCCTACGAGCAGTACTTC

size: .
D: .
J: TRBJ1-1
V: TRBV6-2/TRBV6-3
CDR3: CASSQGLSEAFF
DNA: TGTGCCAGCAGTCAGGGTTTGTCTGAAGCTTTCTTT

size: few
D: TRBD1
J: TRBJ1-5
V: TRBV6-5
CDR3: CASSRQGDQPQHF
DNA: TGTGCCAGCAGTCGACAGGGGGATCAGCCCCAGCATTTT

size: .
D: TRBD1
J: TRBJ1-2
V: TRBV27
CDR3: CASSLNSGGSGGYTF
DNA: TGTGCCAGCAGTTTGAATTCAGGGGGTTCGGGGGGCTACACCTTC

size: .
D: TRBD1
J: TRBJ2-3
V: TRBV24-1
CDR3: CATSDLPQGADTQYF
DNA: TGTGCCACCAGTGATTTGCCCCAGGGGGCAGATACGCAGTATTTT

size: .
D: TRBD1
J: TRBJ2-1
V: TRBV18
CDR3: CASSPDRAQNLVF
DNA: TGTGCCAGCTCACCGGACAGGGCTCAGAATTTAGTCTTC

size: .
D: .
J: TRBJ2-7
V: TRBV7-6
CDR3: CASSPRASGYSYEQYF
DNA: TGTGCCAGCAGCCCGAGGGCCAGCGGTTATTCCTACGAGCAGTACTTC

size: few
D: TRBD2
J: TRBJ2-2
V: TRBV7-6
CDR3: CASSIRGLAGARVTGELFF
DNA: TGTGCCAGCAGCATAAGGGGACTAGCGGGTGCGCGAGTCACCGGGGAGCTGTTTTTT

size: once
D: .
J: TRBJ1-2
V: TRBV29-1
CDR3: CSVDGYGYTF
DNA: TGCAGCGTTGACGGCTATGGCTACACCTTC